These T cell receptor beta chains were read from a single sample in a study of CD8 T cells in Susac syndrome. TCRdb reanalysed the immunoSEQ multiplex PCR reads using MiXCR and keeps one entry per CDR3 protein. The sample has under 250,000 distinct CDR3 sequences; roughly 93% are singletons. The source material was CD4+ T cells from PBMCs. The receptors here all came from a human donor with Susac syndrome. The CDR3 runs from the conserved cysteine through the conserved F or W. The D gene is left open where the match is weak. Clone size is not always given. Where it is, it says once, few, many or a class for expanded clones.

TRBJ2-1 . TRBD2 TRBV6-5 CASSSLLAGGRNEQFF TGTGCCAGCAGTTCCCTCCTAGCGGGGGGGCGGAATGAGCAGTTCTTC
TRBJ1-1 . . TRBV6-6 CASSYSTGDTEAFF TGTGCCAGCAGTTACTCGACCGGTGACACTGAAGCTTTCTTT
TRBJ1-2 . . TRBV18 CASSPRADGYTF TGTGCCAGCTCACCAAGGGCAGATGGCTACACCTTC
TRBJ2-7 once TRBD1 TRBV3-1 CASSPTRTGQYEQYF TGTGCCAGCAGCCCCACCCGGACAGGGCAGTACGAGCAGTACTTC
TRBJ2-2 . TRBD2 TRBV6-5 CASSRPGGPTGELFF TGTGCCAGCAGCCGTCCGGGGGGACCAACCGGGGAGCTGTTTTTT
TRBJ1-3 . . TRBV20-1 CSAVPDSGNTIYF TGCAGTGCTGTTCCGGACAGTGGAAACACCATATATTTT
TRBJ2-1 . . TRBV24-1 CATSDPTGLRDNEQFF TGTGCCACCAGTGACCCTACAGGGCTGAGAGACAATGAGCAGTTCTTC
TRBJ2-5 . . TRBV20-1 CSAVMAETQYF TGCAGTGCAGTGATGGCGGAGACCCAGTACTTC
TRBJ1-6 . . TRBV12-3/TRBV12-4 CASSYGGRSPLHF TGTGCCAGCAGTTACGGCGGCAGGTCACCCCTCCACTTT
TRBJ2-5 . . TRBV7-2 CASSLDSGTQTQYF TGTGCCAGCAGCTTGGACTCGGGCACCCAGACCCAGTACTTC
TRBJ2-1 . . TRBV7-9 CASSFLGQNNEQFF TGTGCCAGCAGCTTCCTAGGCCAGAACAATGAGCAGTTCTTC
TRBJ1-1 . . TRBV7-9 CASSFGVTVNTEAFF TGTGCCAGCAGCTTCGGGGTGACAGTGAACACTGAAGCTTTCTTT
TRBJ2-3 . . TRBV7-2 CASSRPGQLTDTQYF TGTGCCAGCAGTCGCCCGGGACAACTCACAGATACGCAGTATTTT
TRBJ1-1 . . TRBV29-1 CSLTQGPNPGAFF TGCAGCTTAACTCAGGGACCCAACCCCGGAGCTTTCTTT
TRBJ1-5 once TRBD1 TRBV5-1 CASSGEDRIRHF TGCGCCAGCTCGGGGGAGGACAGGATTAGGCATTTT
TRBJ2-7 . TRBD2 TRBV20-1 CSARDTPGGAYEQYF TGCAGTGCTAGAGATACCCCGGGGGGTGCCTACGAGCAGTACTTC
TRBJ2-3 . TRBD1 TRBV6-4 CASSPDRGSTDTQYF TGTGCCAGCAGCCCAGACAGGGGCAGCACAGATACGCAGTATTTT
TRBJ1-3 . . TRBV12-3/TRBV12-4 CASSPGTGENTIYF TGTGCCAGCAGTCCCGGGACGGGGGAGAACACCATATATTTT
TRBJ1-1 few TRBD1 TRBV20-1 CSAAGVLAGGSTEAFF TGCAGTGCCGCCGGAGTCCTCGCAGGGGGAAGTACTGAAGCTTTCTTT
TRBJ2-7 . . TRBV7-8 CASSLFGVDSYEQYF TGTGCCAGCAGCTTATTCGGTGTTGACTCCTACGAGCAGTACTTC
TRBJ1-6 . TRBD1 TRBV3-1 CASSQGTGGGSPLHF TGTGCCAGCAGCCAAGGTACAGGGGGCGGTTCACCCCTCCACTTT
TRBJ1-2 . TRBD1 TRBV15 CATSRGTGGQGYTF TGTGCCACCAGCAGAGGGACAGGGGGCCAGGGCTACACCTTC
TRBJ1-5 . TRBD1 TRBV20-1 CSARRTGADQPQHF TGCAGTGCTAGACGCACAGGGGCGGATCAGCCCCAGCATTTT
TRBJ2-5 few . TRBV7-3 CASSLARGETQYF TGTGCCAGCAGCTTAGCCCGAGGAGAGACCCAGTACTTC
TRBJ2-3 . TRBD2 TRBV5-4 CASSPGLAGGGDTQYF TGTGCCAGCAGCCCGGGACTAGCGGGGGGAGGAGATACGCAGTATTTT
TRBJ2-1 . TRBD2 TRBV4-3 CASSRRLAGGSSYNEQFF TGCGCCAGCAGCCGACGACTAGCGGGGGGAAGCTCCTACAATGAGCAGTTCTTC
TRBJ2-2 . . TRBV6-2/TRBV6-3 CASSYARVNGELFF TGTGCCAGCAGTTACGCCAGGGTGAACGGGGAGCTGTTTTTT
TRBJ1-5 . . TRBV19 CASSIDPDQPQHF TGTGCCAGTAGTATAGATCCCGACCAGCCCCAGCATTTT
TRBJ1-5 . . TRBV7-9 CASSLVQGKSNQPQHF TGTGCCAGCAGCTTAGTTCAGGGAAAGAGCAATCAGCCCCAGCATTTT
TRBJ1-5 . . TRBV20-1 CSASIRGAGQNQPQHF TGCAGTGCTAGCATAAGGGGAGCGGGGCAAAATCAGCCCCAGCATTTT
TRBJ2-5 . TRBD2 TRBV28 CASSVSTGTRETQYF TGTGCCAGCAGTGTCTCAACAGGGACTAGAGAGACCCAGTACTTC
TRBJ2-3 . TRBD2 TRBV10-3 CAINPTSGGSNTQYF TGTGCCATCAACCCGACTAGCGGGGGGTCCAATACGCAGTATTTT
TRBJ1-3 . TRBD1 TRBV4-1 CASSQGGQSSGNTIYF TGCGCCAGCAGCCAGGGGGGACAGTCCTCTGGAAACACCATATATTTT
TRBJ2-5 . . TRBV30 CASAGEQTQYF TGTGCCTCCGCAGGGGAACAGACCCAGTACTTC
TRBJ1-5 . . TRBV20-1 CSARRAAVSNQPQHF TGCAGTGCTAGGAGGGCAGCCGTTAGCAATCAGCCCCAGCATTTT
TRBJ1-5 . . TRBV12-3/TRBV12-4 CASSGHLGQPQHF TGTGCCAGCAGTGGACACCTAGGGCAGCCCCAGCATTTT
TRBJ2-1 . . TRBV9 CASSPRRGTSPYNEQFF TGTGCCAGCAGCCCAAGAAGAGGTACTAGCCCCTACAATGAGCAGTTCTTC
TRBJ1-1 . . TRBV18 CASSLLIRTNTEAFF TGTGCCAGCTCCCTTCTAATACGGACGAACACTGAAGCTTTCTTT
TRBJ2-3 . . TRBV5-4 CASFKGPDTQYF TGTGCCAGCTTTAAAGGGCCAGATACGCAGTATTTT
TRBJ1-1 . . TRBV29-1 CSSVSGAPQTEAFF TGCAGCTCTGTGTCAGGGGCGCCGCAGACTGAAGCTTTCTTT
TRBJ2-7 . . TRBV12-3/TRBV12-4 CASSFRRDEQYF TGTGCCAGCAGTTTCCGGAGGGACGAGCAGTACTTC
TRBJ2-3 . . TRBV4-2 CASSQAGEVADTQYF TGTGCCAGCAGCCAAGCTGGGGAAGTGGCAGATACGCAGTATTTT
TRBJ1-2 . . TRBV4-3 CASSQGRLVYGYTF TGCGCCAGCAGCCAGGGAAGGCTCGTCTATGGCTACACCTTC
TRBJ2-4 . TRBD2 TRBV6-2/TRBV6-3 CASSSGGRKNIQYF TGTGCCAGCAGTTCGGGAGGCCGCAAAAACATTCAGTACTTC
TRBJ1-1 . . TRBV12-3/TRBV12-4 CASSSTGLTNTEAFF TGTGCCAGCAGTTCAACGGGACTTACGAACACTGAAGCTTTCTTT
TRBJ2-5 . . TRBV5-1 CASSPLDSRRYQETQYF TGCGCCAGCAGCCCGTTGGACAGCCGGCGGTACCAAGAGACCCAGTACTTC